The clone carrying this T cell receptor (beta chain) was counted between two and nine times. PCR was performed a second time for about 7 to 12 cycles using a sample-barcoded 5' primer and a J-beta primer mix. TCRdb recomputed calls from the 5' RACE reads with MiXCR, one row per CDR3 protein. The sample shows hundreds of thousands of distinct CDR3 sequences, 40% to 45% of them seen only once. The data originate from a study of blood T cells in healthy people across ages. V was trimmed by 2 bases and J by 4 bases, leaving 14 bases between them. Germline V gene lookup returns CDR1 SEHNR and CDR2 FQNEAQ (reference sequence). The CDR3 runs 15 residues.

Sequenced: blood. The chain has TRBV7-9 and TRBJ1-2; D unclear. The sequence was collected from an elderly man in good health. For the CDR3, the DNA is TGTGCCAGCAGCTTACCCGGACGGAGATCCTATGGCTACACCTTC. It is translated as CASSLPGRRSYGYTF.